This record looks at one T cell receptor beta chain sequence and its context. Its antigen is not identified. Germline lookup yields CDR1 SEHNR and CDR2 FQNEAQ (reference sequence). The CDR3 is made up of 17 amino acids. V was trimmed by 5 bases and J by 8 bases, leaving 24 bases between them. The sample is drawn from a study of PD-1 blockade in classical Hodgkin lymphoma. The protocol was immunoSEQ multiplex PCR, while the TCRdb copy is restricted to in-frame clones and leaves out a portion. The data contain more than 55,000 clones, around 90% of them singletons. Relapse after autologous stem cell transplantation occurred in every patient, and brentuximab vedotin exposure varied. Study findings and constraints: Relapsed/refractory patients reportedly had the lowest baseline TCR diversity, below newly diagnosed patients, who were below healthy donors.

The gene calls are TRBV7-9 and TRBJ1-4; D is possibly TRBD1 (5 bases). Specimen: peripheral blood mononuclear cells (PBMCs), collected before the second cycle of nivolumab. This clonotype originated in a human donor with classical Hodgkin lymphoma. CDR3 bases: TGTGCCAGCAGCGGCTACCTTACAGGACCTGGGGGAGAAAAACTGTTTTTT. Amino acids: CASSGYLTGPGGEKLFF.